These 25 T cell receptor beta chains were all obtained from the same sample, sequenced in a study of T-cell reconstitution after alpha-beta-depleted transplantation in children. Researchers prepared the TCRbeta library using unique molecular identifiers, the study reports. TCRdb reprocessed the PCR reads with MiXCR, giving one entry per CDR3 protein. The table shows a few hundred thousand distinct CDR3 sequences, with roughly 23% occurring only once. This specimen was PBMCs, taken before TCRalphabeta/CD19-depleted stem cell transplant. The receptors were gathered from a girl aged 2-9 years with Fanconi anemia, due to receive a stem cell transplant.

The chain carries TRBV27 and TRBJ2-3; 9 nucleotides match TRBD2. CDR3 size: 16 residues. The ends lost 6 bases at V and 0 bases at J; junction bases unmatched: 7. The germline CDR1 and CDR2 sequences are MNHEY and SMNVEV (reference sequence). The CDR3 nucleotides read TGTGCCAGCAGCGTGGGACTAGCCCGGAGCACAGATACGCAGTATTTT. Its translation is CASSVGLARSTDTQYF.

This clonotype was counted ten times or more. The chain carries TRBV9 and TRBJ2-7, with D possibly matching TRBD1 (5 bases). This CDR3 comprises 14 residues. The germline V and J ends were trimmed by 0 bases and 2 bases, with 9 bases remaining between them. The germline V gene encodes CDR1 SGDLS and CDR2 YYNGEE. The CDR3 DNA sequence: TGTGCCAGCAGCGTAGCACTGGGGCCCTACGAGCAGTACTTC. This codes for CASSVALGPYEQYF.

As to this clonotype: A read error may be the cause here, since a much bigger clone is one base away. The V gene is TRBV29-1, the J gene TRBJ2-5; 7 bases match TRBD2. The J segment lost 4 bases and the V segment lost 2 bases, leaving 10 bases of the junction unmatched. This CDR3 spans 15 amino acids. Per the germline V gene, CDR1 is SQVTM and CDR2 is ANQGSEA. CDR3 sequence reads: CSVEFPSLAVETQYF. CDR3 in DNA: TGCAGCGTTGAATTTCCAAGCCTAGCGGTAGAGACCCAGTACTTC.

This clonotype was recorded many times. The gene calls are TRBV2 and TRBJ2-7; D not certain. With 3 bases removed from V and 2 bases from J, the gap between germline ends came to 8 bases. This CDR3 contains 13 residues. Per the germline V gene, CDR1 is SNHLY and CDR2 is FYNNEI. The CDR3, as DNA: TGTGCCAGCAGTGACCTAGTCCCCTACGAGCAGTACTTC. This gives the protein CASSDLVPYEQYF.

This clonotype has more than one count but fewer than ten. The chain recombines TRBV20-1 with TRBJ2-1, with D tentatively TRBD1 (5 bases). From germline, CDR1 is DFQATT and CDR2 SNEGSKA (reference sequence). The ends were cut back, 1 base at V and 3 bases at J, with 7 bases in the middle. The CDR3 sequence is 13 residues long. CDR3 coding DNA: TGCAGTGCTAGAGCCGACAGCTACAATGAGCAGTTCTTC. Amino acid sequence: CSARADSYNEQFF.

This clonotype was seen at least ten times. The chain recombines TRBV12-3 or TRBV12-4 with TRBJ1-1; TRBD1 agrees at 7 bases. This CDR3 is 13 amino acids long. The V and J ends lost 5 bases and 11 bases, in that order; junction bases with no gene match: 11. The CDR3 DNA follows: TGTGCCAGCAGTGTACAGGGGTCGGGGGAGGCTTTCTTT. This encodes CASSVQGSGEAFF.

The chain is built from TRBV29-1 and TRBJ2-3; possibly TRBD1 or TRBD2 for D (5 bases each). This CDR3 region has 15 residues. Trimming cost V 0 bases and J 2 bases, with 12 bases left between them. Per germline, CDR1 SQVTM and CDR2 ANQGSEA. This CDR3 reads CSVEEVRGYTDTQYF. The CDR3 DNA reads as TGCAGCGTTGAAGAAGTTCGGGGCTACACAGATACGCAGTATTTT.

The gene calls are TRBV2 and TRBJ1-1; 7 bases agree with TRBD1. Germline CDR1 SNHLY, CDR2 FYNNEI. Unmatched junction bases numbered 1, after V lost 4 bases and J lost 5 bases. The CDR3 is made up of 12 amino acids. CDR3 residues: CASSGRGTEAFF. The CDR3 coding sequence is TGTGCCAGCAGTGGCAGGGGGACTGAAGCTTTCTTT.

This clonotype was seen at least ten times. In DNA form, the CDR3 reads TGTGCCAGCAGCCGGGAGGGCCCCTACGAGCAGTACTTC. Translated, it gives CASSREGPYEQYF. This rearrangement joins TRBV2 to TRBJ2-7; 8 bases line up with TRBD2. The germline V gene has CDR1 SNHLY and CDR2 FYNNEI. After removal of 6 bases from V and 2 bases from J, the junction contained 3 bases not matched to a gene. CDR3 length equals 13 residues.

This clonotype was picked up many times. The V and J genes are TRBV7-3 and TRBJ2-3, with 9 nucleotides matching TRBD2. With 4 bases clipped from V and 3 bases from J, the junction kept 2 bases outside the gene matches. This CDR3 spans 14 amino acids. CDR1 and CDR2 (germline): SGHTA, FQGTGA. The CDR3 bases are TGTGCCAGCAGCTATAGCGGGGGTACAGATACGCAGTATTTT. This encodes CASSYSGGTDTQYF. The full variable domain, rest sourced from reference TRBV7-3 and TRBJ2-3, is GAGVSQTPSNKVTEKGKYVELRCDPISGHTALYWYRQSLGQGPEFLIYFQGTGAADDSGLPNDRFFAVRPEGSVSTLKIQRTERGDSAVYLCASSYSGGTDTQYFGPGTRLTVL.

This clonotype was counted at least ten times. The chain combines TRBV7-9 with TRBJ1-1; D is unclear. The CDR3 has 12 amino acids. V shed 1 base and J shed 3 bases, with 3 bases lying between them. Germline values: CDR1 SEHNR, CDR2 FQNEAQ (reference sequence). The CDR3 sequence: CASSLVDTEAFF. CDR3 coding DNA: TGTGCCAGCAGCTTAGTCGACACTGAAGCTTTCTTT.

This clonotype showed up just a few times. The chain employs TRBV11-2 and TRBJ1-1; 8 bases align to TRBD1. Germline CDR1 is SGHAT and CDR2 is FQNNGV. This CDR3 comprises 13 residues. V was pared by 4 bases and J by 5 bases, with 3 bases of the junction left unmatched. DNA for the CDR3: TGTGCCAGCAGCTCGGACAGGGAAACTGAAGCTTTCTTT. Residues: CASSSDRETEAFF. Complete variable domain (other parts from reference TRBV11-2 and TRBJ1-1): EAGVAQSPRYKIIEKRQSVAFWCNPISGHATLYWYQQILGQGPKLLIQFQNNGVVDDSQLPKDRFSAERLKGVDSTLKIQPAKLEDSAVYLCASSSDRETEAFFGQGTRLTVV.

Ten or more counts support this clonotype. The chain carries TRBV20-1 and TRBJ2-7; 13 bases fit TRBD2. Germline CDR1 and CDR2: DFQATT and SNEGSKA (reference sequence). The trim removed 0 bases at V and 5 bases at J, leaving 4 bases unmatched. There are 15 residues in the CDR3. CDR3 in amino acids: CSARDPGLAGNEQYF. The CDR3 DNA is TGCAGTGCTAGAGACCCGGGACTAGCGGGAAACGAGCAGTACTTC.

This clonotype was detected many times. The chain joins TRBV20-1 to TRBJ2-5; D is possibly TRBD1 (5 bases). The CDR3 is 15 amino acids. V was trimmed by 0 bases and J by 1 base, leaving 12 bases between them. Germline CDR1 and CDR2: DFQATT and SNEGSKA (reference sequence). CDR3: CSARDPRAFQETQYF. For the CDR3, the DNA is TGCAGTGCTAGAGATCCCAGGGCCTTCCAAGAGACCCAGTACTTC.

This clonotype was seen at least ten times. This chain links TRBV4-1 with TRBJ2-1; 7 nucleotides line up with TRBD2. The J segment lost 3 bases and the V segment lost 4 bases, leaving 6 bases of the junction unmatched. CDR1 is MGHRA, CDR2 YSYEKL, per germline. The CDR3 sequence is 15 residues long. CDR3: CASSREGHRYNEQFF. The CDR3 nucleotides read TGCGCCAGCAGCCGGGAGGGCCACCGCTACAATGAGCAGTTCTTC.

In its sample, this clonotype was seen a few times. The rearrangement uses TRBV29-1 and TRBJ2-1; 11 nucleotides line up with TRBD2. Germline CDR1 is SQVTM and CDR2 is ANQGSEA. This CDR3 region has 15 residues. The junction had 5 bases not matched to a gene; V was cut back by 4 bases and J by 3 bases. CDR3 DNA: TGCAGCGTTGGAAGGGGACTAGCGGTCTACAATGAGCAGTTCTTC. Protein: CSVGRGLAVYNEQFF.

The J gene is TRBJ2-3, the V gene TRBV29-1; 11 positions match TRBD2. This CDR3 contains 14 residues. Germline V gene sequence: CDR1 SQVTM, CDR2 ANQGSEA. The ends lost 5 bases at V and 5 bases at J; junction bases unmatched: 6. The CDR3 nucleotides are TGCAGCGTTTCTTCCGGGACTAGCGGAGATACGCAGTATTTT. Translated, it gives CSVSSGTSGDTQYF.

This clonotype was recorded many times. The rearrangement links TRBV20-1 to TRBJ2-1; possible D gene TRBD2, 6 bases. Germline assignment: CDR1 DFQATT and CDR2 SNEGSKA (reference sequence). CDR3 length: 12 residues. V was cut by 3 bases and J by 6 bases, with 9 bases left in between. Here the CDR3 reads CSARDSGNEQFF. CDR3 nucleotide sequence: TGCAGTGCTAGGGATAGCGGCAATGAGCAGTTCTTC.

The V call is TRBV20-1, the J call TRBJ2-7; TRBD2 agrees at 11 bases. The CDR3 totals 14 residues. V was clipped by 0 bases and J by 4 bases; unmatched bases: 2. Germline values: CDR1 DFQATT, CDR2 SNEGSKA (reference sequence). CDR3 residues: CSARDSGRVYEQYF. CDR3 bases: TGCAGTGCTAGAGATAGCGGGAGGGTTTACGAGCAGTACTTC.

V gene TRBV11-3 combines with J gene TRBJ1-1; unclear D gene. V was cut by 0 bases and J by 2 bases, with 13 bases left in between. The CDR3 is 16 amino acids. CDR1 SGHNT and CDR2 YENEEA come from the germline V gene. This chain's CDR3 is CASSLDNWGENTEAFF. CDR3 in DNA: TGTGCCAGCAGCTTAGACAATTGGGGTGAAAACACTGAAGCTTTCTTT.

V usage is TRBV6-2 or TRBV6-3 and J usage is TRBJ2-7, with a possible D match to TRBD1 (6 bases). V gave up 0 bases and J gave up 5 bases, with 23 bases separating them. Germline V gene data show CDR1 as MNHEY and CDR2 as SVGEGT. The CDR3 consists of 18 residues. The CDR3 loop is CASSYSSNFIPGDDEQYF. In DNA, the CDR3 is TGTGCCAGCAGTTACTCGTCGAACTTTATTCCAGGGGACGACGAGCAGTACTTC.

This clonotype was detected a few times. The J gene is TRBJ2-5, the V gene TRBV7-2; TRBD1 or TRBD2 may be the D gene (5 bases each). This CDR3 comprises 16 residues. CDR1 is SGHTA, CDR2 FQGNSA, per germline. The V and J ends lost 1 base and 2 bases respectively, with 14 bases between them. CDR3 bases: TGTGCCAGCAGCTTAGTTAGGGGAGCGGTTCAAGAGACCCAGTACTTC. Amino acid sequence: CASSLVRGAVQETQYF.

Many counts were recorded for this clonotype. V gene TRBV6-2 or TRBV6-3 combines with J gene TRBJ2-7; 9 bases are shared with TRBD1. V was pared by 5 bases and J by 4 bases, with 18 bases of the junction left unmatched. CDR3 length equals 18 residues. Per germline, CDR1 MNHEY and CDR2 SVGEGT. The CDR3 spells CASSHHLALGTGRYEQYF. The CDR3 DNA follows: TGTGCCAGCAGTCACCATCTTGCCCTCGGGACAGGGAGGTACGAGCAGTACTTC.

A few counts support this clonotype. This chain links TRBV4-1 with TRBJ2-7, with 11 bases fitting TRBD2. V shed 2 bases and J 3 bases; nucleotides not matched to a gene: 3. This CDR3 has 15 residues. The germline V gene encodes CDR1 MGHRA and CDR2 YSYEKL. Here the CDR3 reads CASSQSGLADYEQYF. The CDR3 bases are TGCGCCAGCAGCCAATCGGGACTAGCGGACTACGAGCAGTACTTC.

A few counts support this clonotype. V is TRBV29-1 and J is TRBJ1-1; D unclear. Trimming took 6 bases from V and 4 from J, leaving 15 bases between them. The CDR3 is 13 amino acids. Germline V lookup: CDR1 SQVTM, CDR2 ANQGSEA. The CDR3 protein is CSVSGLHGTEAFF. The CDR3 DNA is TGCAGCGTCTCCGGACTTCACGGCACTGAAGCTTTCTTT.